What follows are 29 T cell receptor beta chains derived from one specimen sequenced in a study of T-cell memory formation after mild COVID-19. Each CDR3 protein gets one entry after TCRdb re-called the 5' RACE reads with MiXCR. The sample holds around 300,000 distinct CDR3 sequences, roughly 13% seen once. The source material was PBMCs or a T cell subset sorted from them (not recorded which). These receptor sequences come from a man between 18 and 29 years old who had mild COVID-19 (a few samples of this study predate the infection). Cell type and time point are not known.

The V and J genes are TRBV5-1 and TRBJ2-1; no definite D call. The CDR3 has 14 residues. V lost 0 bases and J 8 bases, leaving 12 bases between the germline ends. Germline CDR1 is SGHRS and CDR2 is YFSETQ. Here the CDR3 DNA reads TGCGCCAGCAGCTTGGTCCTGGGCTTATATGAGCAGTTCTTC. It encodes CASSLVLGLYEQFF.

The chain links TRBV4-1 to TRBJ1-4; D unclear. This CDR3 is 16 amino acids long. Germline loops: CDR1 MGHRA, CDR2 YSYEKL. Trimming took off 0 bases at V and 2 bases at J, with 10 bases between the two ends. As DNA, the CDR3 is TGCGCCAGCAGCCAAGATCGTAGGGAGACTAATGAAAAACTGTTTTTT. Its protein product is CASSQDRRETNEKLFF.

V is TRBV9 and J is TRBJ1-5; possible D gene TRBD1, 5 bases. Germline CDR1 SGDLS, CDR2 YYNGEE. This CDR3 contains 16 residues. Trimming took 0 bases from V and 4 from J, leaving 14 bases between them. CDR3 in amino acids: CASSVDRPRPNQPQHF. CDR3 nucleotide sequence: TGTGCCAGCAGCGTAGACAGGCCCCGGCCTAATCAGCCCCAGCATTTT.

The V and J genes are TRBV5-1 and TRBJ1-6, with 7 bases aligning to TRBD1. CDR3 length: 14 amino acids. Germline V gene lookup returns CDR1 SGHRS and CDR2 YFSETQ. V lost 4 bases to trimming and J lost 7 bases; unmatched junction nucleotides: 5. The CDR3 here is CASSPGTENSPLHF. Here the CDR3 DNA reads TGCGCCAGCAGCCCGGGGACAGAGAATTCACCCCTCCACTTT.

The J gene is TRBJ2-6, the V gene TRBV4-2; 8 bases map to TRBD2. V shed 2 bases and J 1 base; nucleotides not matched to a gene: 7. The CDR3 has 18 amino acids. The germline CDR1 and CDR2 sequences are LGHNA and YNFKEQ. The DNA of the CDR3 is TGTGCCAGCAGCCAATATCCGGGGGGGCGTTCTGGGGCCAACGTCCTGACTTTC. Protein product: CASSQYPGGRSGANVLTF.

In this sample, this clonotype turned up many times. The gene calls are TRBV12-3 or TRBV12-4 and TRBJ2-7, with D unresolved. This CDR3 comprises 11 residues. The V end lost 1 base, the J end lost 6 bases, and 4 bases lay between the germline ends. The CDR3 region has the DNA TGTGCCAGCAGTTTAGGGGTCGAGCAGTACTTC. Its protein product is CASSLGVEQYF.

This clonotype was seen repeatedly, ten times or more. This chain links TRBV6-4 with TRBJ1-1, with TRBD1 identical over 7 bases. The junction had 4 bases not matched to a gene; V was cut back by 6 bases and J by 3 bases. In germline, CDR1 is MRHNA, CDR2 SNTAGT. The CDR3 runs 13 residues. The CDR3 DNA sequence: TGTGCCAGCAGGGCCAGGGGGGACACTGAAGCTTTCTTT. Translation gives CASRARGDTEAFF.

This rearrangement joins TRBV20-1 to TRBJ2-7; 8 nucleotides match TRBD2. With 7 bases clipped from V and 0 bases from J, the junction kept 8 bases outside the gene matches. The CDR3 has 14 residues. Per germline, CDR1 DFQATT and CDR2 SNEGSKA (reference sequence). In DNA form, the CDR3 reads TGCAGTGGCGCAACTAGCGGCTCCTCCTACGAGCAGTACTTC. This encodes CSGATSGSSYEQYF.

This clonotype came up a few times. V is TRBV20-1 and J is TRBJ1-1; no clear D gene. The germline CDR1 and CDR2 sequences are DFQATT and SNEGSKA (reference sequence). The V gene lost 0 bases and the J gene lost 0 bases, with 14 bases spanning the gap. This CDR3 contains 16 residues. The DNA for the CDR3 is TGCAGTGCTAGAGACCGGCTCATGCGGGTGAACACTGAAGCTTTCTTT. As protein: CSARDRLMRVNTEAFF.

The V and J genes are TRBV7-9 and TRBJ2-5; 8 nucleotides agree with TRBD1. The CDR3 sequence is 15 residues long. Trimming took 8 bases from V and 0 from J; bases not matched to a gene: 8. CDR1 and CDR2 from the germline V gene are SEHNR and FQNEAQ (reference sequence). In DNA, the CDR3 is TGTGCCAGCGTGCAGGGGGCGTTAAACCAAGAGACCCAGTACTTC. This sequence encodes CASVQGALNQETQYF.

This clonotype was recorded many times. V usage is TRBV4-2 and J usage is TRBJ2-3; 7 bases match TRBD2. Germline V gene sequence: CDR1 LGHNA, CDR2 YNFKEQ. The junction had 3 bases not matched to a gene; V was cut back by 3 bases and J by 6 bases. This CDR3 comprises 13 residues. For the CDR3, the DNA is TGTGCCAGCAGCCAGGAACTAGCGGATACGCAGTATTTT. As protein: CASSQELADTQYF.

The table lists this clonotype with a few counts. The chain carries TRBV6-2 or TRBV6-3 and TRBJ1-6, with D possibly TRBD1 on 5 matching bases. V lost 6 bases to trimming and J lost 8 bases, with 14 bases between them. Germline values: CDR1 MNHEY, CDR2 SVGEGT. The CDR3 loop spans 14 amino acids. This chain's CDR3 is CASRGGNSHSPLHF. CDR3 bases: TGTGCCAGCAGGGGGGGGAACAGTCATTCACCCCTCCACTTT.

CDR3 nucleotide sequence: TGTGCCAGCAGTGACAATTCACCCCTCCACTTT. This codes for CASSDNSPLHF. V is TRBV6-2 or TRBV6-3 and J is TRBJ1-6; D remains unclear. Looked up from germline, CDR1 is MNHEY and CDR2 is SVGEGT. The CDR3 loop spans 11 amino acids. V was trimmed by 5 bases and J by 7 bases, leaving 3 bases between them.

The chain joins TRBV4-3 to TRBJ2-5; 14 positions match TRBD2. This CDR3 has 16 amino acids. With 4 bases clipped from V and 7 bases from J, the junction kept 8 bases outside the gene matches. In germline, CDR1 is LGHNA, CDR2 YSLEER. CDR3 in DNA: TGCGCCAGCAGCCGCGGGACTAGCGGGGGTCAGGCGACCCAGTACTTC. It yields the protein CASSRGTSGGQATQYF.

The rearrangement links TRBV4-1 to TRBJ2-7; 7 nucleotides agree with TRBD2. The V segment lost 0 bases and the J segment 2 bases; nucleotides outside the gene matches: 7. CDR1 is MGHRA and CDR2 is YSYEKL in the germline V gene. This CDR3 spans 16 amino acids. The CDR3 DNA follows: TGCGCCAGCAGCCAAGAGGGCCCGGGGGGACCCTACGAGCAGTACTTC. Translating gives CASSQEGPGGPYEQYF.

The sample holds many counts of this clonotype. The chain employs TRBV28 and TRBJ2-3; D uncertain. V was pared by 3 bases and J by 1 base, with 5 bases between. From germline, CDR1 is MDHEN and CDR2 SYDVKM. The CDR3 runs to 13 residues. The DNA of the CDR3 is TGTGCCAGCAGTTTCCAGGGCACAGATACGCAGTATTTT. This translates into CASSFQGTDTQYF.

The V call is TRBV15, the J call TRBJ2-2; tentatively, D is TRBD1 or TRBD2 (5 bases each). The germline V and J ends were trimmed by 3 bases and 4 bases, with 12 bases remaining between them. The CDR3 is 15 amino acids. Germline V gene sequence: CDR1 LNHNV, CDR2 YYDKDF (reference sequence). CDR3 protein: CATSRDPGGTGELFF. CDR3 nucleotides: TGTGCCACCAGCAGGGACCCTGGGGGCACCGGGGAGCTGTTTTTT.

This clonotype has only a few counts. V gene TRBV29-1 combines with J gene TRBJ2-1; D is perhaps TRBD1 (5 bases). The germline V gene has CDR1 SQVTM and CDR2 ANQGSEA. The CDR3 length is 11 residues. Trimming cost V 8 bases and J 8 bases, with 13 bases left between them. CDR3 in amino acids: CSLAQGDEQFF. The CDR3 coding sequence is TGCAGCTTAGCCCAAGGGGATGAGCAGTTCTTC.

This clonotype has only a few counts. The chain has TRBV20-1 and TRBJ1-2, with D possibly matching TRBD1 (6 bases). The CDR3 is 13 amino acids. Germline V gives CDR1 DFQATT, CDR2 SNEGSKA (reference sequence). Trimming shortened V by 2 bases and J by 8 bases, and 15 bases separated the two germline ends. CDR3 bases: TGCAGTGCTAGAAACAGGGAGGTTAGCGGCTACACCTTC. Translation: CSARNREVSGYTF.

The V and J genes are TRBV6-5 and TRBJ2-3, with D uncertain. The V gene lost 0 bases and the J gene lost 2 bases, with 6 bases spanning the gap. The germline CDR1 and CDR2 sequences are MNHEY and SVGAGI. The CDR3 extends over 14 amino acids. The CDR3 sequence is CASSYSSFTDTQYF. CDR3 sequence (DNA): TGTGCCAGCAGTTACTCGAGTTTCACAGATACGCAGTATTTT.

The table lists this clonotype with a few counts. The chain has TRBV7-2 and TRBJ1-2; D is undetermined. The V gene's germline CDR1 is SGHTA and CDR2 FQGNSA. The V end was cut by 5 bases, the J end by 6 bases, with 13 bases between. This CDR3 spans 13 amino acids. The CDR3 spells CASSPNQRDGYTF. The CDR3 DNA reads TGTGCCAGCAGCCCTAATCAGAGGGATGGCTACACCTTC.

V is TRBV12-3 or TRBV12-4 and J is TRBJ2-7; 10 positions agree with TRBD1. V lost 7 bases and J lost 12; bases outside the gene matches: 15. The CDR3 extends over 14 amino acids. The CDR3 loop is CASTLGGGQGHLYV. In nucleotides, the CDR3 is TGTGCCAGCACCCTCGGGGGGGGACAGGGGCATTTGTACGTC.

Ten or more counts support this clonotype. For the CDR3, the DNA is TGTGCCAGCAGCGCGCGAGATACGCAGTATTTT. It is translated as CASSARDTQYF. This chain uses TRBV5-4 with TRBJ2-3; D unresolved. CDR3 length: 11 amino acids. Germline V CDR1 and CDR2: SGHNT, YYREEE (reference sequence). V was shortened by 4 bases and J by 5 bases, with 5 bases between the two germline ends.

In this sample, this clonotype turned up a few times. The genes are TRBV9 and TRBJ1-4; D is unresolved. Trimming shortened V by 4 bases and J by 12 bases, and 16 bases separated the two germline ends. The length of the CDR3 is 13 residues. Per germline, CDR1 SGDLS and CDR2 YYNGEE. CDR3 region: CASSKGRGTELFF. CDR3 in DNA: TGTGCCAGCAGCAAAGGCCGCGGTACCGAACTGTTTTTT.

This clonotype has a handful of counts. The chain combines TRBV7-2 with TRBJ2-2; D could derive from TRBD1 or TRBD2 (5 bases each). Per the germline V gene, CDR1 is SGHTA and CDR2 is FQGNSA. Trimming left V 5 bases short and J 7 bases short, with 17 bases between. The CDR3 runs 15 residues. CDR3 amino acids: CASSPGVGAGGELFF. The DNA of the CDR3 is TGTGCCAGCAGCCCCGGGGTAGGGGCAGGCGGGGAGCTGTTTTTT.

This chain links TRBV4-1 with TRBJ2-3; D is possibly TRBD2 (5 bases). V shed 1 base and J shed 2 bases, with 13 bases lying between them. The CDR3 is 16 residues long. Germline lookup yields CDR1 MGHRA and CDR2 YSYEKL. CDR3 amino acids: CASSQVRGSLTDTQYF. The CDR3 DNA is TGCGCCAGCAGCCAAGTACGTGGGAGCCTCACAGATACGCAGTATTTT.

The rearrangement uses TRBV5-1 and TRBJ1-1; 7 nucleotides line up with TRBD1. This CDR3 has 15 residues. V dropped 4 bases and J dropped 1; count of bases not matched to a gene: 7. The germline V gene encodes CDR1 SGHRS and CDR2 YFSETQ. The CDR3, as DNA: TGCGCCAGCAGCATACACGGGACAGCGAACACTGAAGCTTTCTTT. It is translated as CASSIHGTANTEAFF.

This clonotype has a handful of counts. V is TRBV20-1 and J is TRBJ2-3; D might be TRBD1 or TRBD2, each matching 5 bases. Trimming cost V 3 bases and J 0 bases, with 7 bases left between them. This CDR3 has 13 amino acids. The germline CDR1 and CDR2 sequences are DFQATT and SNEGSKA (reference sequence). The CDR3 coding sequence is TGCAGTGCTAGGTGGGGGAGCACAGATACGCAGTATTTT. Encoded protein: CSARWGSTDTQYF.

This clonotype appeared a few times. The chain combines TRBV7-2 with TRBJ2-1, with 7 bases aligning to TRBD2. This CDR3 region has 16 residues. The junction had 10 bases not matched to a gene; V was cut back by 3 bases and J by 5 bases. CDR1 is SGHTA and CDR2 is FQGNSA in the germline V gene. The CDR3 loop is CASSFRGLAGDNEQFF. The CDR3 bases are TGTGCCAGCAGCTTTAGGGGTCTGGCGGGGGACAATGAGCAGTTCTTC.